These 28 T cell receptor beta chains were sequenced from one sample in a study of T cell repertoires in cytomegalovirus infection. Their target antigens are unknown. MiXCR was run by TCRdb on the reads, yielding one entry per CDR3 protein. This repertoire shows 340,000 or so distinct CDR3 sequences, approximately 25% found once; its top ten account for roughly 13%. This specimen consisted of cultured PBMCs, obtained from culture after CMV antigen stimulation. The receptor set was obtained from a human donor in good health (CMV status not recorded). Some clones in this sample may be carry-over from other donors' samples.

In its sample, this clonotype was seen many times. The V call is TRBV7-2, the J call TRBJ2-7, with TRBD1 identical over 10 bases. The CDR3 runs to 13 residues. From germline, CDR1 is SGHTA and CDR2 FQGNSA. V gave up 5 bases and J gave up 5 bases; unmatched junction bases: 3. CDR3 sequence: CASSTTGGNEQYV. The DNA of the CDR3 is TGTGCCAGCAGCACGACAGGGGGCAACGAGCAGTACGTC.

The CDR3 sequence: CASARSGNTIYF. In DNA, the CDR3 is TGTGCCAGTGCCCGTTCTGGAAACACCATATATTTT. This sequence joins TRBV19 and TRBJ1-3; D not certain. Trimming took off 8 bases at V and 1 base at J, with 6 bases between the two ends. CDR1 and CDR2 from the germline V gene are LNHDA and SQIVND (reference sequence). This CDR3 comprises 12 residues. The full variable domain, completed using reference TRBV19 and TRBJ1-3, is DGGITQSPKYLFRKEGQNVTLSCEQNLNHDAMYWYRQDPGQGLRLIYYSQIVNDFQKGDIAEGYSVSREKKESFPLTVTSAQKNPTAFYLCASARSGNTIYFGEGSWLTVV.

Ten or more counts support this clonotype. The rearrangement links TRBV12-5 to TRBJ1-5, with TRBD1 identical over 8 bases. The ends lost 2 bases at V and 3 bases at J; junction bases unmatched: 12. This CDR3 is 18 amino acids long. Germline assignment: CDR1 LGHNT and CDR2 FRNRAP. In DNA form, the CDR3 reads TGTGCTAGTGGTTTGAGATCGACAGGGGTAATCGACAATCAGCCCCAGCATTTT. Translating it yields CASGLRSTGVIDNQPQHF. Full variable domain (remainder filled in from reference TRBV12-5 and TRBJ1-5): DARVTQTPRHKVTEMGQEVTMRCQPILGHNTVFWYRQTMMQGLELLAYFRNRAPLDDSGMPKDRFSAEMPDATLATLKIQPSEPRDSAVYFCASGLRSTGVIDNQPQHFGDGTRLSIL.

The V and J genes are TRBV15 and TRBJ2-2; TRBD2 matches 10 bases. The V segment lost 3 bases and the J segment 4 bases; nucleotides outside the gene matches: 8. The CDR3 length is 17 residues. Germline V lookup: CDR1 LNHNV, CDR2 YYDKDF (reference sequence). CDR3 coding DNA: TGTGCCACCAGCAGGGTCCCGGGACTAGCGAGCACCGGGGAGCTGTTTTTT. It is translated as CATSRVPGLASTGELFF.

This clonotype showed up just a few times. The chain is built from TRBV6-6 and TRBJ1-4, with D unclear. CDR1 is MNHNY and CDR2 is SVGAGI in the germline V gene (reference sequence). The ends were cut back, 10 bases at V and 8 bases at J, with 14 bases in the middle. The CDR3 is 12 amino acids. CDR3 nucleotide sequence: TGTGCCACCCTGGACGCGGGGGAAAAACTGTTTTTT. It translates to CATLDAGEKLFF.

This clonotype has ten or more counts. The chain recombines TRBV7-2 with TRBJ2-6; D remains unclear. With 4 bases removed from V and 4 bases from J, the gap between germline ends came to 11 bases. The germline V gene has CDR1 SGHTA and CDR2 FQGNSA. The CDR3 extends over 15 amino acids. This chain's CDR3 is CASSSQSSGANVLTF. Here the CDR3 DNA reads TGTGCCAGCAGCTCTCAGTCTTCCGGGGCCAACGTCCTGACTTTC.

The chain has TRBV10-3 and TRBJ1-5, with D perhaps TRBD1 (5 bases). Trimming shortened V by 3 bases and J by 4 bases, and 10 bases separated the two germline ends. This CDR3 has 14 amino acids. The germline CDR1 and CDR2 sequences are ENHRY and SYGVKD. The CDR3, as DNA: TGTGCCATCAGTGACTCGCAGGGAAATCAGCCCCAGCATTTT. Encoded protein: CAISDSQGNQPQHF.

This clonotype has a single count. The DNA of the CDR3 is TGTGCCAGCAGCCAAGAAGCCCTCAGGGGGCGAGGCTACACCTTC. Residues: CASSQEALRGRGYTF. The chain uses TRBV14 and TRBJ1-2; TRBD1 matches 8 bases. Germline-derived CDR1 and CDR2 are SGHDN and FVKESK. This CDR3 is built from 15 residues. V shed 0 bases and J 8 bases; nucleotides not matched to a gene: 8.

The gene calls are TRBV18 and TRBJ2-7; D is uncertain. CDR3 length equals 16 residues. Germline CDR1 KGHSH, CDR2 LQKENI. Trimming cost V 1 base and J 0 bases, with 13 bases left between them. The CDR3 is CASSPLVSSSSYEQYV. The DNA for the CDR3 is TGTGCCAGCTCACCACTAGTCTCGTCGAGCTCCTACGAGCAGTACGTC.

This clonotype was recorded many times. The chain combines TRBV7-2 with TRBJ2-7, with D unclear. The V end lost 1 base, the J end lost 1 base, and 8 bases lay between the germline ends. Germline V gene data show CDR1 as SGHTA and CDR2 as FQGNSA. The CDR3 is 14 residues long. In DNA form, the CDR3 reads TGTGCCAGCAGCTTAGGGAAGGTTTCCTACGAGCAGTACGTC. This encodes CASSLGKVSYEQYV.

The gene calls are TRBV7-9 and TRBJ2-1; 11 positions agree with TRBD2. Germline V gene lookup returns CDR1 SEHNR and CDR2 FQNEAQ (reference sequence). V was pared by 1 base and J by 8 bases, with 10 bases of the junction left unmatched. This CDR3 is 17 amino acids long. CDR3 sequence: CASSLEWSTSGSDEQFF. CDR3 DNA: TGTGCCAGCAGCTTAGAGTGGTCCACTAGCGGGAGTGATGAGCAGTTCTTC.

J is TRBJ2-1 and V is TRBV29-1; D unclear. Per the germline V gene, CDR1 is SQVTM and CDR2 is ANQGSEA. V lost 5 bases and J 0 bases, leaving 8 bases between the germline ends. The CDR3 is made up of 13 amino acids. CDR3 loop: CSVTMSSYNEQFF. As DNA, the CDR3 is TGCAGCGTTACCATGAGCTCCTACAATGAGCAGTTCTTC.

The V and J genes are TRBV19 and TRBJ1-5; 11 bases agree with TRBD1. The CDR3 covers 18 residues. Per the germline V gene, CDR1 is LNHDA and CDR2 is SQIVND (reference sequence). V shed 4 bases, J shed 4 bases, and the junction held 12 bases outside the gene matches. The CDR3 DNA follows: TGTGCCAGTAGTACTCATCCCGGGACAGGGGGGCAGAATCAGCCCCAGCATTTT. Protein product: CASSTHPGTGGQNQPQHF.

J is TRBJ2-7 and V is TRBV12-3 or TRBV12-4, with unresolved D. Deletions cut 3 bases from V and 6 bases from J, with 12 bases between. There are 13 residues in the CDR3. The CDR3 nucleotides read TGTGCCAGCAGTTTGACACGGTTGATCGAGCAGTACTTC. Translated, it gives CASSLTRLIEQYF.

The rearrangement links TRBV4-3 to TRBJ2-7; tentatively, D is TRBD1 (6 bases). The CDR3 consists of 14 residues. Between the trimmed V and J ends, which lost 2 bases and 5 bases, there was a span of 13 bases. The V gene's germline CDR1 is LGHNA and CDR2 YSLEER. The CDR3 DNA is TGCGCCAGCAGCCAATTCCTCAACAGGGACGAGCAGTACTTC. Translated, it gives CASSQFLNRDEQYF.

The chain is built from TRBV28 and TRBJ2-5; TRBD2 matches 7 bases. Germline V CDR1 and CDR2: MDHEN, SYDVKM. Trimming cost V 5 bases and J 5 bases; bases outside gene matches: 11. The CDR3 consists of 15 residues. The CDR3 region has the DNA TGTGCCAGCAGTGGGGTCGGGGGGTCCCCGGAGACCCAGTACTTC. It translates to CASSGVGGSPETQYF.

The chain joins TRBV10-3 to TRBJ2-1; D is ambiguous. Trimming cost V 3 bases and J 10 bases, with 7 bases left between them. CDR1 is ENHRY, CDR2 SYGVKD, per germline. The CDR3 loop spans 11 amino acids. The CDR3 loop is CAISEGREQFF. CDR3 in DNA: TGTGCCATCAGTGAAGGCCGGGAGCAGTTCTTC.

In this sample, this clonotype turned up a few times. The chain has TRBV12-3 or TRBV12-4 and TRBJ1-1; 10 nucleotides align to TRBD1. Germline trimming cut 6 bases from V and 6 bases from J; bases unmatched to any gene: 4. The CDR3 has 13 residues. The chain's CDR3 is CASSRTGGSEAFF. The DNA for the CDR3 is TGTGCCAGCAGCAGGACAGGGGGATCTGAAGCTTTCTTT.

This chain connects TRBV6-5 to TRBJ2-1; 11 bases match TRBD2. J was trimmed by 6 bases and V by 3 bases; bases with no gene match: 10. There are 17 residues in the CDR3. In germline, CDR1 is MNHEY, CDR2 SVGAGI. CDR3 sequence reads: CASSYLTSGKGFNEQFF. CDR3 coding DNA: TGTGCCAGCAGTTATCTGACTAGCGGGAAAGGGTTCAATGAGCAGTTCTTC.

Only one count was recorded for this clonotype. The chain is built from TRBV28 and TRBJ2-5; 9 bases map to TRBD2. Unmatched junction bases numbered 12, after V lost 3 bases and J lost 4 bases. The germline V gene has CDR1 MDHEN and CDR2 SYDVKM. The CDR3 is made up of 17 amino acids. This CDR3 reads CASSFLQGSGSGETQYF. The CDR3 DNA follows: TGTGCCAGCAGTTTTCTTCAGGGTAGCGGGAGTGGAGAGACCCAGTACTTC.

The chain employs TRBV28 and TRBJ1-1; unclear D gene. Deletions cut 3 bases from V and 0 bases from J, with 11 bases between. The CDR3 sequence is 15 residues long. CDR1 and CDR2 (germline): MDHEN, SYDVKM. CDR3 sequence reads: CASSFPGSMNTEAFF. Written as DNA, the CDR3 is TGTGCCAGCAGTTTCCCGGGAAGCATGAACACTGAAGCTTTCTTT.

This clonotype was counted a few times. The V and J genes are TRBV7-9 and TRBJ1-4, with D hard to call. Germline V lookup: CDR1 SEHNR, CDR2 FQNEAQ (reference sequence). There are 15 residues in the CDR3. The V end lost 6 bases, the J end lost 0 bases, and 11 bases lay between the germline ends. CDR3 coding DNA: TGTGCCAGCAGGGAGACCGGGACAACTAATGAAAAACTGTTTTTT. It codes for CASRETGTTNEKLFF.

At least ten counts were recorded for this clonotype. CDR3 in DNA: TGTGCCAGCAGTTCATCTCTAGCGGGAGGATTCGATGAGCAGTTCTTC. Translating it yields CASSSSLAGGFDEQFF. The rearrangement uses TRBV6-2 or TRBV6-3 and TRBJ2-1; 11 nucleotides agree with TRBD2. V trimming: 4 bases; J trimming: 8 bases; junction bases outside the gene matches: 10. The CDR3 is made up of 16 amino acids. Germline values: CDR1 MNHEY, CDR2 SVGEGT.

In its sample, this clonotype was seen a few times. V gene TRBV7-2 combines with J gene TRBJ2-1; TRBD1 matches 7 bases. The germline V gene encodes CDR1 SGHTA and CDR2 FQGNSA. V was pared by 5 bases and J by 8 bases, with 9 bases of the junction left unmatched. There are 14 residues in the CDR3. CDR3 amino acids: CASSQGQVRYEQFF. In nucleotides, the CDR3 is TGTGCCAGCAGCCAAGGACAGGTTAGGTATGAGCAGTTCTTC.

This clonotype was detected a few times. The chain combines TRBV10-2 with TRBJ2-7, with 8 nucleotides matching TRBD2. There are 16 residues in the CDR3. V was clipped by 0 bases and J by 5 bases; unmatched bases: 9. Germline lookup yields CDR1 WSHSY and CDR2 SAAADI. CDR3 region: CASSESMGLAGHEQYV. CDR3 coding DNA: TGCGCCAGCAGTGAGTCGATGGGGTTAGCGGGACACGAGCAGTACGTC.

CDR3 amino acids: CASSKIGLAGGSFF. CDR3 in DNA: TGTGCCAGCAGCAAAATCGGACTAGCGGGAGGAAGTTTCTTC. The V and J genes are TRBV14 and TRBJ2-1, with 14 bases fitting TRBD2. Trimming cost V 5 bases and J 16 bases; bases outside gene matches: 10. Germline CDR1 reads SGHDN; CDR2 reads FVKESK. There are 14 residues in the CDR3. Complete variable domain (other parts from reference TRBV14 and TRBJ2-1): EAGVTQFPSHSVIEKGQTVTLRCDPISGHDNLYWYRRVMGKEIKFLLHFVKESKQDESGMPNNRFLAERTGGTYSTLKVQPAELEDSGVYFCASSKIGLAGGSFFGPGTRLTVL.

J is TRBJ2-6 and V is TRBV11-2; D not certain. The CDR3 has 16 residues. CDR1 SGHAT and CDR2 FQNNGV come from the germline V gene. V was cut by 5 bases and J by 0 bases, with 11 bases left in between. The CDR3 here is CASSSYESSGANVLTF. The CDR3 DNA is TGTGCCAGCAGCAGCTACGAGAGCTCTGGGGCCAACGTCCTGACTTTC. The variable domain in full, with the rest retrieved from reference TRBV11-2 and TRBJ2-6, is EAGVAQSPRYKIIEKRQSVAFWCNPISGHATLYWYQQILGQGPKLLIQFQNNGVVDDSQLPKDRFSAERLKGVDSTLKIQPAKLEDSAVYLCASSSYESSGANVLTFGAGSRLTVL.

This clonotype has at least ten counts. V is TRBV12-3 or TRBV12-4 and J is TRBJ2-5, with D unclear. CDR3 size: 13 residues. Trimming removed 3 bases from V and 4 bases from J, with 9 bases in between. This chain's CDR3 is CASSFVERETQYF. The DNA of the CDR3 is TGTGCCAGCAGTTTTGTCGAGAGAGAGACCCAGTACTTC.